This TCR beta chain was identified in a study of blood T cell repertoires in COVID-19. Study-level background: Researchers got acute and convalescent COVID-19 samples from the United States, Italy and Spain. Sources were T cells, B-cell-depleted T cells, or PBMCs; the material itself was cDNA or gDNA.

Authors' data handling: How many nucleated cells were present was estimated from reference gene primer amplification. The protocol was immunoSEQ multiplex PCR, while the TCRdb copy is restricted to in-frame clones and leaves out a portion. V and J calls and clone size are as listed in that table; D and trimming were resolved from the DNA. The sample consists of about 130,000 clones, about 83% of them appearing once. The CDR3 loop spans 14 amino acids. The junction had 0 bases not matched to a gene; V was cut back by 4 bases and J by 1 base. The germline gives CDR1 KGHDR, CDR2 SFDVKD. The V and J genes are TRBV24-1 and TRBJ2-3; 8 bases agree with TRBD1. This TCR derives from a man in his 60s with acute or convalescent COVID-19. The sequencing input was peripheral blood. Here the CDR3 DNA reads TGTGCCACCAGTGAGGACAGGGGCACAGATACGCAGTATTTT. It translates to CATSEDRGTDTQYF.